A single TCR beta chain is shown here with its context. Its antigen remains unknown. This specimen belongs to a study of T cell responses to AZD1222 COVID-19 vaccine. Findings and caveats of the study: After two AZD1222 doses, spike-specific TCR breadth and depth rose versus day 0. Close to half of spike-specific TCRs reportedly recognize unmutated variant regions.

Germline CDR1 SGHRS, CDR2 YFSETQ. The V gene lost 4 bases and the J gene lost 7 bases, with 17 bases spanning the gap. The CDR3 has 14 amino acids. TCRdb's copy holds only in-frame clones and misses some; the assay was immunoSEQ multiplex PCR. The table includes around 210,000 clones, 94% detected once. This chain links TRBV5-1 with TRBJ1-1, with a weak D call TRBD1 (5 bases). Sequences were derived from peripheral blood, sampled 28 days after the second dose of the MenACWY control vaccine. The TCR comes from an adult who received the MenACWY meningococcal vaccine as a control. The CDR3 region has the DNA TGCGCCAGCAGCGGGGGGATGACAGCTAATGAAGCTTTCTTT. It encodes CASSGGMTANEAFF.